Below are 18 T cell receptor beta chains sequenced from a single sample in a study of B cell selection in AIRE deficiency. Clones were read by immunoSEQ multiplex PCR, and TCRdb kept only the in-frame ones, dropping some. The table shows about 22,000 clones, with around 90% occurring only once. Sorted regulatory T cells were CD4-positive, CD25-high and CD127-low or negative. Sequencing input: CD4+CD25+ Tregs sorted from PBMCs. The receptors come from a human donor in good health.

This chain connects TRBV4-1 to TRBJ1-6, with D perhaps matching TRBD1 (5 bases). The V and J ends lost 1 base and 8 bases respectively, with 12 bases between them. Germline V CDR1 and CDR2: MGHRA, YSYEKL. CDR3 length equals 15 residues. In DNA, the CDR3 is TGCGCCAGCAGCCAAGTCTGGGACGGTTATTCACCCCTCCACTTT. The encoded protein is CASSQVWDGYSPLHF.

The rearrangement uses TRBV21-1 and TRBJ2-2; the table's D call TRBD2 went unverified against the DNA. TRBV21-1 counts as a pseudogene. The CDR3 extends over 15 amino acids. CDR3 coding DNA: TGTGCCAGCAGCAAAGGCGTCCGGAGTCCCGGGGAGCTGTTTTTT. Translation: CASSKGVRSPGELFF.

The V gene is TRBV5-1, the J gene TRBJ2-2; either TRBD1 or TRBD2 may fit D (7 bases each). Per the germline V gene, CDR1 is SGHRS and CDR2 is YFSETQ. The CDR3 totals 14 residues. V was shortened by 3 bases and J by 6 bases, with 12 bases between the two germline ends. CDR3 sequence: CASSSQGRAGELFF. In DNA form, the CDR3 reads TGCGCCAGCAGCTCACAGGGGAGGGCCGGGGAGCTGTTTTTT.

The gene calls are TRBV19 and TRBJ2-7; perhaps TRBD1 as D (6 bases). Trimming removed 6 bases from V and 3 bases from J, with 18 bases in between. The CDR3 length is 15 residues. The V gene's germline CDR1 is LNHDA and CDR2 SQIVND (reference sequence). The CDR3 DNA reads as TGTGCCAGTAGCGGCAACAGGGTCGGAAACTACGAGCAGTACTTC. Its translation is CASSGNRVGNYEQYF.

The CDR3 DNA sequence: TGCGCCAGCAGCACGACTCCGAACACTGAAGCTTTCTTT. Protein: CASSTTPNTEAFF. This chain connects TRBV5-1 to TRBJ1-1; D remains unclear. With 4 bases removed from V and 1 base from J, the gap between germline ends came to 8 bases. CDR1 SGHRS and CDR2 YFSETQ come from the germline V gene. The CDR3 runs to 13 residues.

The chain uses TRBV19 and TRBJ1-1, with D hard to call. V shed 5 bases and J shed 6 bases, with 10 bases lying between them. The CDR3 spans 12 residues. Per the germline V gene, CDR1 is LNHDA and CDR2 is SQIVND (reference sequence). The CDR3 DNA reads TGTGCCAGTAGTGCCTACTGGGCTGAAGCTTTCTTT. Translating it yields CASSAYWAEAFF.

V gene TRBV5-1 combines with J gene TRBJ2-7; no clear D. The CDR3 loop spans 13 amino acids. CDR1 is SGHRS and CDR2 is YFSETQ in the germline V gene. Trimming removed 1 base at V and 2 bases at J, with 7 bases between. The DNA for the CDR3 is TGCGCCAGCAGCTTGACAGTGACCTACGAGCAGTACTTC. This translates into CASSLTVTYEQYF.

The rearrangement joins TRBV18 to TRBJ1-2, with D possibly being TRBD1 (5 bases). With 1 base removed from V and 4 bases from J, the gap between germline ends came to 7 bases. The CDR3 sequence is 13 residues long. CDR1 is KGHSH, CDR2 LQKENI, per germline. CDR3 sequence reads: CASSPRDSYGYTF. The CDR3 DNA is TGTGCCAGCTCACCACGAGACAGCTATGGCTACACCTTC.

The J gene is TRBJ1-1, the V gene TRBV5-1; maybe TRBD1 (5 bases). V was clipped by 0 bases and J by 3 bases, with 9 bases between them. Germline CDR1 SGHRS, CDR2 YFSETQ. CDR3 length: 14 residues. The CDR3 is CASSLEGRDTEAFF. CDR3 nucleotide sequence: TGCGCCAGCAGCTTGGAGGGACGAGACACTGAAGCTTTCTTT. Supplemented by reference TRBV5-1 and TRBJ1-1, the full variable domain reads KAGVTQTPRYLIKTRGQQVTLSCSPISGHRSVSWYQQTPGQGLQFLFEYFSETQRNKGNFPGRFSGRQFSNSRSEMNVSTLELGDSALYLCASSLEGRDTEAFFGQGTRLTVV.

The chain employs TRBV15 and TRBJ1-5, with D unclear. With 0 bases removed from V and 1 base from J, the gap between germline ends came to 7 bases. Germline CDR1 and CDR2: LNHNV and YYDKDF (reference sequence). The CDR3 consists of 15 residues. The CDR3: CATSREGSSNQPQHF. CDR3 in DNA: TGTGCCACCAGCAGAGAAGGTTCAAGCAATCAGCCCCAGCATTTT. Looking up the rest from reference TRBV15 and TRBJ1-5 gives the full variable domain: DAMVIQNPRYQVTQFGKPVTLSCSQTLNHNVMYWYQQKSSQAPKLLFHYYDKDFNNEADTPDNFQSRRPNTSFCFLDIRSPGLGDTAMYLCATSREGSSNQPQHFGDGTRLSIL.

The chain combines TRBV5-1 with TRBJ2-1; 8 bases fit TRBD1. The CDR3 loop spans 11 amino acids. The germline V gene encodes CDR1 SGHRS and CDR2 YFSETQ. Trimming took 4 bases from V and 12 from J; bases not matched to a gene: 3. For the CDR3, the DNA is TGCGCCAGCAGCGCCGGGACAGGGCAGTTCTTC. Translating it yields CASSAGTGQFF.

This chain joins TRBV11-2 and TRBJ2-2; TRBD2 agrees at 7 bases. Germline V gene data show CDR1 as SGHAT and CDR2 as FQNNGV. CDR3 size: 15 residues. V lost 5 bases to trimming and J lost 4 bases; unmatched junction nucleotides: 7. As DNA, the CDR3 is TGTGCCAGCAGCGTCGAATGGGGGGGCACCGGGGAGCTGTTTTTT. Protein sequence: CASSVEWGGTGELFF.

This clone came up once. This rearrangement joins TRBV11-1 to TRBJ2-6, with unresolved D. The length of the CDR3 is 17 residues. Germline loops: CDR1 SGHAT, CDR2 FQDESV (reference sequence). Trimming pared 2 bases from V and 0 bases from J, leaving 11 bases between. The CDR3 DNA sequence: TGTGCCAGCAGCTTAAAGAGTACTATCTCTGGGGCCAACGTCCTGACTTTC. It is translated as CASSLKSTISGANVLTF.

The count of this clone is one. V is TRBV5-1 and J is TRBJ1-2, with 9 bases fitting TRBD1. The V gene's germline CDR1 is SGHRS and CDR2 YFSETQ. CDR3 length: 14 amino acids. Germline trimming cut 4 bases from V and 4 bases from J; bases unmatched to any gene: 5. The CDR3 is CASSPGGQGYGYTF. CDR3 nucleotides: TGCGCCAGCAGCCCAGGGGGACAGGGCTATGGCTACACCTTC.

The V call is TRBV2, the J call TRBJ1-5; D is possibly TRBD1 (6 bases). The CDR3 contains 17 residues. Trimming cost V 6 bases and J 2 bases, with 20 bases left between them. CDR1 is SNHLY, CDR2 FYNNEI, per germline. CDR3 residues: CASSRGGGGSRNQPQHF. CDR3 DNA: TGTGCCAGCAGCCGAGGTGGAGGGGGTAGTCGCAATCAGCCCCAGCATTTT.

The chain employs TRBV4-2 and TRBJ1-2; no firm D call. Germline V gene data show CDR1 as LGHNA and CDR2 as YNFKEQ. V was trimmed by 4 bases and J by 3 bases, leaving 15 bases between them. This CDR3 contains 15 residues. For the CDR3, the DNA is TGTGCCAGCAGCCTCCCGGAGGTGACCTACTATGGCTACACCTTC. Protein product: CASSLPEVTYYGYTF.

The chain has TRBV21-1 and TRBJ2-5. TRBV21-1 represents a pseudogene. The CDR3 is 19 residues long. CDR3 DNA: TGTGCCAGCAGCAAAGGAGGGAGTGTGGGGCAGGCGAGGGTTGAGACCCAGTACTTC. Protein sequence: CASSKGGSVGQARVETQYF.

This chain connects TRBV4-1 to TRBJ1-2, with a tentative D call TRBD1 (6 bases). Trimming removed 4 bases from V and 0 bases from J, with 12 bases in between. Germline assignment: CDR1 MGHRA and CDR2 YSYEKL. CDR3 length equals 15 residues. This chain's CDR3 is CASSPPGESNYGYTF. The CDR3 DNA reads TGCGCCAGCAGCCCCCCAGGGGAATCTAACTATGGCTACACCTTC.